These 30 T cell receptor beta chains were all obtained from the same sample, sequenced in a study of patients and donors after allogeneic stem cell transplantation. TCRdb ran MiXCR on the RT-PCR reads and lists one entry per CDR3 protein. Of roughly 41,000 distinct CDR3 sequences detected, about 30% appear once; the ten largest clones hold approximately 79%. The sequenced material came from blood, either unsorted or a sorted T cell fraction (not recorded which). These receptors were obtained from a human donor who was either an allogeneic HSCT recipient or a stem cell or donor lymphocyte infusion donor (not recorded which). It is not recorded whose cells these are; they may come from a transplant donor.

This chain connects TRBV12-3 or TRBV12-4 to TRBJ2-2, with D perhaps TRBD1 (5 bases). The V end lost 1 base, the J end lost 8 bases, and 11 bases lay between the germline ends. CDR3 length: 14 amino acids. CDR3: CASSLVQGRGELFF. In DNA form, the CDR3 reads TGTGCCAGCAGTTTAGTTCAGGGCAGGGGGGAGCTGTTTTTT.

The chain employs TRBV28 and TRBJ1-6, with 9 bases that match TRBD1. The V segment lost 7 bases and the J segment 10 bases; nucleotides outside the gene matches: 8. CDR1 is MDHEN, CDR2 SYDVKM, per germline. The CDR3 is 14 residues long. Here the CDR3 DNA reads TGTGCCAGCAATCCCGGGACAGGGTACTCACCCCTCCACTTT. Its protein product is CASNPGTGYSPLHF. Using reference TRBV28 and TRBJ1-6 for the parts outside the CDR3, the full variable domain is DVKVTQSSRYLVKRTGEKVFLECVQDMDHENMFWYRQDPGLGLRLIYFSYDVKMKEKGDIPEGYSVSREKKERFSLILESASTNQTSMYLCASNPGTGYSPLHFGNGTRLTVT.

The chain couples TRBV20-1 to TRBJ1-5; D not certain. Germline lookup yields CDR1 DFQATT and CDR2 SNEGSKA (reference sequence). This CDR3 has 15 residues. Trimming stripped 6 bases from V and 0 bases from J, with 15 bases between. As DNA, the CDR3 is TGCAGTGCCTCCCCCCCCCCTCATAGCAATCAGCCCCAGCATTTT. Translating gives CSASPPPHSNQPQHF.

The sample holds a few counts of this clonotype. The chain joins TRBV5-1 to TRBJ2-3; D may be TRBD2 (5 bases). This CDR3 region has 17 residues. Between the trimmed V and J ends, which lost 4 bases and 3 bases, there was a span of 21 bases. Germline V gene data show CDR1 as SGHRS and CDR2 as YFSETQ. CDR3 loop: CASSDHSTRSLTDTQYF. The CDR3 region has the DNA TGCGCCAGCAGCGACCACTCAACTAGAAGTCTGACAGATACGCAGTATTTT.

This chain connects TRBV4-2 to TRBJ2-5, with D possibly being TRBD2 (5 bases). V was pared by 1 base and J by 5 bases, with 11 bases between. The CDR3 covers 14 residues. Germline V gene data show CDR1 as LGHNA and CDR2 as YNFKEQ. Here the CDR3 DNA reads TGTGCCAGCAGCCAAGGGGGAGCCGGCGAGACCCAGTACTTC. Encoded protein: CASSQGGAGETQYF.

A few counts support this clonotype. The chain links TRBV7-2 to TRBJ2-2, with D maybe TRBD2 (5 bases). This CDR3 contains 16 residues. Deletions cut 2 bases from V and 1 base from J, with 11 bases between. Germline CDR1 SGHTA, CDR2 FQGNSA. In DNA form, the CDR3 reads TGTGCCAGCAGCTTAAGGAGGAGTCGGAACACCGGGGAGCTGTTTTTT. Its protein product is CASSLRRSRNTGELFF.

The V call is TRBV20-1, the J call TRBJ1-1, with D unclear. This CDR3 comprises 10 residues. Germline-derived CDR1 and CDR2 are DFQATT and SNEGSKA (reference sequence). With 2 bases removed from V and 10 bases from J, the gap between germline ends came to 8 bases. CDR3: CSARLRAAFF. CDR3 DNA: TGCAGTGCTAGATTGAGGGCAGCTTTCTTT.

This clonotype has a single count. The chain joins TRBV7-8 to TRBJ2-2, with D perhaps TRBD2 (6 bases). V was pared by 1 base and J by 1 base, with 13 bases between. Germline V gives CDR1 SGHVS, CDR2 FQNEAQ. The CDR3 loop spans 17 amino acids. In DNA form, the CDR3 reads TGTGCCAGCAGCTTAGGGCAGGAGGGTTGGAACACCGGGGAGCTGTTTTTT. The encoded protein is CASSLGQEGWNTGELFF.

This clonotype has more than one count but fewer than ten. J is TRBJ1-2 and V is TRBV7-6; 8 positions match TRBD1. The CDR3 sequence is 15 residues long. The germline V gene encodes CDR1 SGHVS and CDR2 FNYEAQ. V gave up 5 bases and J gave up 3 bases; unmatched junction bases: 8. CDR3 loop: CASSTQGAKDYGYTF. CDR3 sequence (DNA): TGTGCCAGCAGCACTCAGGGGGCGAAAGACTATGGCTACACCTTC.

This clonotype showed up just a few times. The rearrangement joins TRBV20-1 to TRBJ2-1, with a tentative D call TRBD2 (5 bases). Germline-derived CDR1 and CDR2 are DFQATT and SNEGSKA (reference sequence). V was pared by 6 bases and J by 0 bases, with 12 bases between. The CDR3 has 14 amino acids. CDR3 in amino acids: CSAERAGSYNEQFF. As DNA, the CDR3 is TGCAGTGCAGAGAGGGCGGGCTCCTACAATGAGCAGTTCTTC.

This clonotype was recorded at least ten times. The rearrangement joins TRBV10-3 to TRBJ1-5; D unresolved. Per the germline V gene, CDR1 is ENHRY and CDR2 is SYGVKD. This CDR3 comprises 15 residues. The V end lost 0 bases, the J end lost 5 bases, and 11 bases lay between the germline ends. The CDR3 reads CAISESEGNHQPQHF. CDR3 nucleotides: TGTGCCATCAGTGAGTCGGAAGGGAATCATCAGCCCCAGCATTTT.

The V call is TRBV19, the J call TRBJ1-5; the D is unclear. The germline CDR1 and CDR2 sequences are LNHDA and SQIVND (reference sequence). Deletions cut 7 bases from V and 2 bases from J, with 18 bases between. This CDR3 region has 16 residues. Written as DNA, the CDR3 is TGTGCCAGTAAATTGGCCAGACACCTTGGCAATCAGCCCCAGCATTTT. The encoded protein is CASKLARHLGNQPQHF. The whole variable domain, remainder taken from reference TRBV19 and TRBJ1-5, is DGGITQSPKYLFRKEGQNVTLSCEQNLNHDAMYWYRQDPGQGLRLIYYSQIVNDFQKGDIAEGYSVSREKKESFPLTVTSAQKNPTAFYLCASKLARHLGNQPQHFGDGTRLSIL.

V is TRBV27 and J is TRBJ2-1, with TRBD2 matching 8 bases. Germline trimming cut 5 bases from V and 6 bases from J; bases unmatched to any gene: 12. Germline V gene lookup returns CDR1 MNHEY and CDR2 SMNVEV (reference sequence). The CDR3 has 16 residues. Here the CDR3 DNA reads TGTGCCAGCAGTAGACCCCCGGGACTAGTAGTCAATGAGCAGTTCTTC. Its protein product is CASSRPPGLVVNEQFF.

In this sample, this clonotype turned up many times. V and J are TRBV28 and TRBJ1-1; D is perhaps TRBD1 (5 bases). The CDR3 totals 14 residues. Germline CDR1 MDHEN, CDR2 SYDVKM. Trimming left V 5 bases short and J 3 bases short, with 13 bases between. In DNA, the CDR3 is TGTGCCAGCAGTAGCCAGACAGTGGACACTGAAGCTTTCTTT. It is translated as CASSSQTVDTEAFF.

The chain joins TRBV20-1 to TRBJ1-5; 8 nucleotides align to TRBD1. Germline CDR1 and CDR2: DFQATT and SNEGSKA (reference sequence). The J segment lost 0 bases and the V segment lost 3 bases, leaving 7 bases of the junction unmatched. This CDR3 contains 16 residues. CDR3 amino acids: CSARPQGALSNQPQHF. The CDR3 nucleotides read TGCAGTGCTAGGCCGCAGGGGGCCCTTAGCAATCAGCCCCAGCATTTT.

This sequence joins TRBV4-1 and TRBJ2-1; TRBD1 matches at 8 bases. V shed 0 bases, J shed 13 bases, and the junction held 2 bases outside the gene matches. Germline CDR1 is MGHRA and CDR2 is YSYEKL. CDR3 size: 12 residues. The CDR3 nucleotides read TGCGCCAGCAGCCAAGATGACAGGGGACAGTTCTTC. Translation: CASSQDDRGQFF.

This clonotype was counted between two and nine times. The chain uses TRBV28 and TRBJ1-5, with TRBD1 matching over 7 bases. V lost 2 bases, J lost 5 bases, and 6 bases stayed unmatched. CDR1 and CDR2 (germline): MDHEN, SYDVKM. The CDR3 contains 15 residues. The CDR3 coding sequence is TGTGCCAGCAGTTTAACGGACAGGAGGTATCAGCCCCAGCATTTT. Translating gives CASSLTDRRYQPQHF.

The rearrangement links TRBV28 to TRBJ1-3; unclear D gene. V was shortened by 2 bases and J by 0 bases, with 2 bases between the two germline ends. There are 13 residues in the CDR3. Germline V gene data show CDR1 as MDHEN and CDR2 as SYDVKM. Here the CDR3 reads CASSLISGNTIYF. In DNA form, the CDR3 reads TGTGCCAGCAGTTTAATCTCTGGAAACACCATATATTTT.

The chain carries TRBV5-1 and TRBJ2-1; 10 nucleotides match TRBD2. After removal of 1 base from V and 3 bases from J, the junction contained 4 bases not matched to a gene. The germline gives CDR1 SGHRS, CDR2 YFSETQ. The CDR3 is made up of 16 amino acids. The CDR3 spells CASSLYTSGIYNEQFF. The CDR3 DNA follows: TGCGCCAGCAGCTTGTACACTAGCGGGATCTACAATGAGCAGTTCTTC.

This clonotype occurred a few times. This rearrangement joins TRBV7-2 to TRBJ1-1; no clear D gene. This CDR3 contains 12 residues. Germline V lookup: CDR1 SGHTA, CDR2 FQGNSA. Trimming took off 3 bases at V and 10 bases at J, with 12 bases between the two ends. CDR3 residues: CASSFDRYAAFF. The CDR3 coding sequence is TGTGCCAGCAGCTTTGACCGGTATGCAGCTTTCTTT.

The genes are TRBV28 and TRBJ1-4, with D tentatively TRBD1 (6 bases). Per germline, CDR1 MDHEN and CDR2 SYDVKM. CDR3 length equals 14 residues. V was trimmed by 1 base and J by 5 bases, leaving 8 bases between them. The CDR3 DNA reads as TGTGCCAGCAGTTTATCAGGGGAGAATGAAAAACTGTTTTTT. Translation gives CASSLSGENEKLFF.

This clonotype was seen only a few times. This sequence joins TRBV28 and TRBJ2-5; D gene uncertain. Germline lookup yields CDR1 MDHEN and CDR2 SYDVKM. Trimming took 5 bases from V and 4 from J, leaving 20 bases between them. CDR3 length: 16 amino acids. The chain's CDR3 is CASSTRLRLPPETQYF. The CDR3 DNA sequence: TGTGCCAGCAGTACGAGATTGAGGCTCCCCCCAGAGACCCAGTACTTC.

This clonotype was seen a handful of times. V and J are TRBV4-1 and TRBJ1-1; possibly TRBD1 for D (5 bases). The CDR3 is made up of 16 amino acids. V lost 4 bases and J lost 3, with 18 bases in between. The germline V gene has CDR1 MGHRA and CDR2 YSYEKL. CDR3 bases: TGCGCCAGCAGCCTTCTGGTTGGACTAGGGGACACTGAAGCTTTCTTT. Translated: CASSLLVGLGDTEAFF.

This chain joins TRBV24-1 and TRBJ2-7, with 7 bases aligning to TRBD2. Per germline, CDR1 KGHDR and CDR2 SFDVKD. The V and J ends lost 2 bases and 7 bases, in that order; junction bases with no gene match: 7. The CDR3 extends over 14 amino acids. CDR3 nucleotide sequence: TGTGCCACCAGTGATTCACAAGGGAGGGAGGAGCAGTACTTC. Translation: CATSDSQGREEQYF.

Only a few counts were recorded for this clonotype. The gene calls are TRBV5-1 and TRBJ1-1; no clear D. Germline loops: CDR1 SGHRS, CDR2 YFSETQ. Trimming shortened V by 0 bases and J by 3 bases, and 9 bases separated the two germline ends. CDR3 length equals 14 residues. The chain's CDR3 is CASSLGDSYTEAFF. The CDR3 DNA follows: TGCGCCAGCAGCTTGGGTGATAGCTACACTGAAGCTTTCTTT.

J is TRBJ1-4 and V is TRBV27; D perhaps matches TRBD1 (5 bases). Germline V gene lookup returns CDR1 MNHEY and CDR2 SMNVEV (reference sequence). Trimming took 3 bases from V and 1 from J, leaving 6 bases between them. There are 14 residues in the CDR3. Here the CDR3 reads CASSFGGTNEKLFF. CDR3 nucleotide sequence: TGTGCCAGCAGTTTTGGGGGAACTAATGAAAAACTGTTTTTT.

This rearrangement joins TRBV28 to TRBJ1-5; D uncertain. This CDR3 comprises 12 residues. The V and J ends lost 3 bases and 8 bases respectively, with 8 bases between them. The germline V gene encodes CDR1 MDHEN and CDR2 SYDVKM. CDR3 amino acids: CASSFSQEPQHF. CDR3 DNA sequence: TGTGCCAGCAGTTTCAGCCAGGAGCCCCAGCATTTT.

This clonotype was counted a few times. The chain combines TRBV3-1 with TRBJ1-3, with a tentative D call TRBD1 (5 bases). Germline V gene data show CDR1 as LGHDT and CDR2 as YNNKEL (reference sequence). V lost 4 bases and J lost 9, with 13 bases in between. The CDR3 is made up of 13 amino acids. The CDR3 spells CASSPPGGGTIYF. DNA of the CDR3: TGTGCCAGCAGCCCTCCCGGTGGGGGCACCATATATTTT.

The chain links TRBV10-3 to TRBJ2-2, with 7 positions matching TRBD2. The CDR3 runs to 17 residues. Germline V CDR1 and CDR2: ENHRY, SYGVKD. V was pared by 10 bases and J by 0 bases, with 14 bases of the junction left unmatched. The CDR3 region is CATPASSAGTNTGELFF. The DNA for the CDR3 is TGTGCCACCCCAGCCTCCTCAGCGGGAACGAACACCGGGGAGCTGTTTTTT.

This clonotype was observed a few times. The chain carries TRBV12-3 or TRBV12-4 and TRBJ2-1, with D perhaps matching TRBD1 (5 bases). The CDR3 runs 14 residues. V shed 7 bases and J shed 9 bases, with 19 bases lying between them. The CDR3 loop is CASTLGRVKGEQFF. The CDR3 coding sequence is TGTGCCAGCACCCTGGGCAGGGTAAAGGGTGAGCAGTTCTTC.